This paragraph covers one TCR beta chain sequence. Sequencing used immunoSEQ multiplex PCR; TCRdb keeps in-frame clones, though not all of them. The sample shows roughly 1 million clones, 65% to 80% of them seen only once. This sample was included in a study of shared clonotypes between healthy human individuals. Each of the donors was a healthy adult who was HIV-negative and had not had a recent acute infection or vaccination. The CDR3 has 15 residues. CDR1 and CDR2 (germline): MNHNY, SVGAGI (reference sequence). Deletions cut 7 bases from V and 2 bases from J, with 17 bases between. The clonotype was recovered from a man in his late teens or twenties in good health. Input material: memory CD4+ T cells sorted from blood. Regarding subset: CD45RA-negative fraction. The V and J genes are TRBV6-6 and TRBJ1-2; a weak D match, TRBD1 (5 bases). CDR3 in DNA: TGTGCCAGCACCCGTCAGGTCGGGGGGAACTATGGCTACACCTTC. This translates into CASTRQVGGNYGYTF.